This entry describes one T cell receptor beta chain. Its cognate antigen has yet to be identified. There are no base qualities to consult, and no much larger clone falls within one base. The sample is drawn from a study of stem cell transplantation in POMP-related autoinflammatory disease (dated by TCRdb to the early 2020s). In the study overall: The study hypothesized that defective thymoproteasomes impair MHC class I-dependent CD8+ T-cell differentiation and positive selection, skewing the TRB repertoire. To find out how POMP deficiency affects T-cell receptor beta repertoire diversity and CDR3 characteristics, high-throughput TRB sequencing was used. After transplant, 100% donor engraftment of neutrophils and platelets through one year was shown by DNA chimerism analysis. Prior to transplant, the patients had CD4+ naive T-cell skewing, low CD8+ T-cell proportions, and decreased T-cell cytokine secretion. Findings and caveats that apply to the study as a whole: A restricted number of unique TRB V-J gene pairings was observed in PRAID patients. The trend toward lower diversity and increased clonality in PRAID patients was statistically significant only for regulatory T cells. A trend toward lower TRB diversity and higher clonality was observed in PRAID patients across all analyzed T-cell subsets.

Library preparation employed the immunoSEQ multiplex PCR assay. As for how the authors treated the data: Shannon entropy, which accounts for clonal size distribution, was used to quantify repertoire diversity. The Gini-Simpson index (Simpson_1-D) served as the measure of how unequally clonotypes were distributed. Here the immuneACCESS table is served through TCRdb, limited to in-frame sequences with V and J called. Missing clones are a known gap in these copies; in checked studies unresolved V genes cover under half, and the rest lacks a known reason. The D gene and trimming were derived from the DNA, and the V and J assignments and clone size from that table. The sample contains tens of thousands of clones, approximately 90% of them found a single time. About 0.7% of the sample comes from the top ten. Its CDR3 holds 16 amino acids, cysteine through phenylalanine. The only DNA kept is the CDR3, 48 bases in frame from the first base. Trimmed from V: 3 bases; trimmed from J: 3 bases; junction bases lacking a gene match: 8. Sequences ENHRY (CDR1) and SYGVKD (CDR2) are obtained from the germline V gene.

The time point label here, explained by the study, means: after hematopoietic stem cell transplant. PRAID was a condition in which autoinflammation came alongside prominent immunodeficiency. T-cell subsets (conventional T cells, CD8+ T cells, regulatory T cells, T follicular helper cells) were sorted before TRB sequencing. Recombination linked TRBV10-3 to TRBJ2-3; 8 nucleotides in the junction match TRBD2. The sequencing here drew on CD4+ T cells from PBMCs, taken after stem cell transplantation. This receptor was identified in a human patient with POMP-related autoinflammation and immune dysregulation (PRAID). Some T cells may originate with the graft donor following a transplant. The CDR3 region reads CAISEKKLAVTDTQYF. The DNA sequence follows: TGTGCCATCAGTGAAAAAAAACTAGCGGTAACAGATACGCAGTATTTT.